This TCR beta chain comes out of a study of shared clonotypes between healthy human individuals. At the level of the study: The study drew on a couple of women and a few men aged 18 to 49 as donors. Study-wide results and limits: Lower generation probabilities were found for non-shared clonotypes than for those shared by all four donors. Researchers found naive subsets generally carried larger estimated richness than memory subsets. Only a few donors were included, so the genetic and exposure-history diversity represented was limited.

Here immunoSEQ multiplex PCR was the method, and the copy in TCRdb shows in-frame clones only, minus some. The data hold 850,000 to 1,200,000 clones, with more than 60% observed a single time. The CDR3 is 13 amino acids. Germline-derived CDR1 and CDR2 are SNHLY and FYNNEI. Trimming took off 7 bases at V and 3 bases at J, with 12 bases between the two ends. This clone was recorded once. Its antigen is not known. V and J are TRBV2 and TRBJ2-5, with D possibly matching TRBD1 (6 bases). This TCR derives from a man between 18 and 29 years old in good health. The source material was memory CD4+ T cells sorted from blood. Noted subset: CD45RA-negative fraction. The DNA for the CDR3 is TGTGCCAGCAAATCTGGGGGCGAAGAGACCCAGTACTTC. Amino acid sequence: CASKSGGEETQYF.